One and the same sample provided the 11 T cell receptor beta chains below, sequenced in a study of cytomegalovirus exposure and HLA in healthy donors (dated 2017 in TCRdb). The method behind the library was the immunoSEQ multiplex PCR assay. For the multiplex PCR, a mixture combining 60 forward primers for TCR Vbeta segments and 13 reverse primers for TCR Jbeta segments was used. The immuneACCESS repertoire file appears here via TCRdb, limited to in-frame rearrangements. These files lack a portion of the clones; in checked studies, under half of the deficit traces to unresolved V genes, and the cause of the others is not known. The sample yields some 200,000 clones; 75% to 85% were counted once. The top ten clones comprise about 1.4% of the sample. Sequencing was performed on PBMCs. All receptors come from a girl between 5 and 17 years old in good health and CMV-seronegative.

The chain combines TRBV5-1 with TRBJ2-6; 9 bases are a match to TRBD1. The CDR3 runs to 17 residues. The junction had 6 bases not matched to a gene; V was cut back by 5 bases and J by 0 bases. CDR1 and CDR2 (germline): SGHRS, YFSETQ. CDR3 bases: TGCGCCAGCAGTAGGGGACAGGGCGCCTCTGGGGCCAACGTCCTGACTTTC. It encodes CASSRGQGASGANVLTF.

In nucleotides, the CDR3 is TGCAGCGAACGGGACACCCAAATCAATACGCAGTATTTT. The encoded protein is CSERDTQINTQYF. The rearrangement joins TRBV29-1 to TRBJ2-3; D possibly corresponds to TRBD1 (6 bases). This CDR3 is built from 13 residues. V lost 7 bases and J lost 7, with 18 bases in between. Germline V gene lookup returns CDR1 SQVTM and CDR2 ANQGSEA.

The CDR3 DNA sequence: TGTGCCAGCGCGGGCAGTCTAATCCATCAGCCCCAGCATTTT. The encoded protein is CASAGSLIHQPQHF. This chain uses TRBV2 with TRBJ1-5; D unclear. Trimming took 8 bases from V and 5 from J, leaving 16 bases between them. Germline V lookup: CDR1 SNHLY, CDR2 FYNNEI. The CDR3 has 14 residues.

The chain couples TRBV6-5 to TRBJ1-1; no reliable D call. This CDR3 has 13 amino acids. The V gene lost 7 bases and the J gene lost 3 bases, with 12 bases spanning the gap. Germline V gives CDR1 MNHEY, CDR2 SVGAGI. The CDR3: CASIGPGYTEAFF. Here the CDR3 DNA reads TGTGCCAGCATTGGTCCAGGCTACACTGAAGCTTTCTTT.

This clone was seen a single time. V is TRBV14 and J is TRBJ2-5, with D possibly matching TRBD1 (5 bases). The CDR3 extends over 17 amino acids. The germline gives CDR1 SGHDN, CDR2 FVKESK. Trimming pared 4 bases from V and 1 base from J, leaving 19 bases between. CDR3 DNA: TGTGCCAGCAGCCTACAGATGGACAACCAGTTCCAAGAGACCCAGTACTTC. Translating gives CASSLQMDNQFQETQYF. Together with reference TRBV14 and TRBJ2-5, the CDR3 gives the full variable domain: EAGVTQFPSHSVIEKGQTVTLRCDPISGHDNLYWYRRVMGKEIKFLLHFVKESKQDESGMPNNRFLAERTGGTYSTLKVQPAELEDSGVYFCASSLQMDNQFQETQYFGPGTRLLVL.

This chain joins TRBV6-1 and TRBJ1-3; D not certain. The CDR3 is 15 residues long. V lost 2 bases and J lost 4, with 12 bases in between. Germline CDR1 is MNHNS and CDR2 is SASEGT. CDR3 amino acids: CASSESSGSGNTIYF. The CDR3 DNA reads as TGTGCCAGCAGTGAATCCTCGGGATCAGGAAACACCATATATTTT.

Only one count was recorded for this clone. The V and J genes are TRBV19 and TRBJ2-2, with a weak D call TRBD2 (6 bases). The V end lost 7 bases, the J end lost 3 bases, and 15 bases lay between the germline ends. The germline V gene encodes CDR1 LNHDA and CDR2 SQIVND (reference sequence). The CDR3 covers 15 residues. This CDR3 reads CASTWRGAYTGELFF. The CDR3 nucleotides read TGTGCCAGTACATGGAGGGGCGCTTACACCGGGGAGCTGTTTTTT. Using reference TRBV19 and TRBJ2-2 for the parts outside the CDR3, the full variable domain is DGGITQSPKYLFRKEGQNVTLSCEQNLNHDAMYWYRQDPGQGLRLIYYSQIVNDFQKGDIAEGYSVSREKKESFPLTVTSAQKNPTAFYLCASTWRGAYTGELFFGEGSRLTVL.

The CDR3 is CSVGGQGAGDEQYF. The CDR3 DNA reads as TGCAGCGTCGGAGGCCAAGGAGCGGGAGACGAGCAGTACTTC. The chain couples TRBV29-1 to TRBJ2-7; 8 bases align to TRBD2. The germline gives CDR1 SQVTM, CDR2 ANQGSEA. The ends lost 6 bases at V and 5 bases at J; junction bases unmatched: 12. The CDR3 contains 14 residues.

V and J are TRBV12-5 and TRBJ2-7, with D possibly TRBD1 on 5 matching bases. The CDR3 sequence is 13 residues long. V lost 4 bases, J lost 2 bases, and 9 bases lay in between. Germline-derived CDR1 and CDR2 are LGHNT and FRNRAP. The CDR3 region is CASGSDRTYEQYF. The CDR3 coding sequence is TGTGCTAGTGGTTCCGACAGAACCTACGAGCAGTACTTC.

This clone was counted only a few times. The gene calls are TRBV7-8 and TRBJ1-2, with 12 bases identical to TRBD1. Germline V gives CDR1 SGHVS, CDR2 FQNEAQ. This CDR3 contains 16 residues. The V and J ends lost 5 bases and 5 bases, in that order; junction bases with no gene match: 9. For the CDR3, the DNA is TGTGCCAGCAGCCCCGGGGGGACAGGGGGCCTTTATGGCTACACCTTC. It encodes CASSPGGTGGLYGYTF.

The genes are TRBV2 and TRBJ2-3; 9 bases map to TRBD1. This CDR3 is built from 14 residues. Germline lookup yields CDR1 SNHLY and CDR2 FYNNEI. Trimming cost V 2 bases and J 7 bases; bases outside gene matches: 4. Here the CDR3 DNA reads TGTGCCAGCAGTGAATCGGACAGGGGCCATACGCAGTATTTT. Amino acids: CASSESDRGHTQYF.